The source of this T cell receptor (beta chain) is a study of T cells after yellow fever vaccination. Study-level findings and limits: The secondary response was weaker but peaked faster, day 5 versus 15.

Worth noting for this clonotype: Antigen specificity is unknown.

CDR3 size: 12 residues. With 2 bases removed from V and 4 bases from J, the gap between germline ends came to 5 bases. Per the germline V gene, CDR1 is LGHDT and CDR2 is YNNKEL (reference sequence). MiXCR, applied by TCRdb to the 5' RACE reads, yields one record per CDR3 protein. The sample carries 450,000 to 650,000 distinct CDR3 sequences, about 13% recorded once. The receptor was derived from a man aged 30 to 45 who received the YFV17D yellow fever vaccine. The V call is TRBV3-1, the J call TRBJ2-5; no definite D call. The specimen was PBMCs, collected on the day of the yellow fever booster vaccination. CDR3 sequence (DNA): TGTGCCAGCAGCCAACACCCAGAGACCCAGTACTTC. It encodes CASSQHPETQYF.